The 11 T cell receptor beta chains below were found in one sample sequenced in a study of blood T cell repertoires in COVID-19. Libraries were prepared by immunoSEQ multiplex PCR; TCRdb keeps only in-frame clonotypes and omits some of them. The data contain hundreds of thousands of clones, around 87% of them singletons. Sample: PBMCs or T cells enriched from blood (not recorded which). These TCRs come from a woman in her forties or fifties who had recovered from COVID-19.

The CDR3 spells CAIRTTTQPGTSGTSGEQYF. In DNA, the CDR3 is TGTGCCATCAGAACCACAACTCAACCCGGGACTAGCGGGACCTCGGGCGAGCAGTACTTC. This chain connects TRBV10-3 to TRBJ2-7; 13 bases match TRBD2. Germline V gives CDR1 ENHRY, CDR2 SYGVKD. The CDR3 totals 20 residues. V was clipped by 6 bases and J by 6 bases; unmatched bases: 23.

This clone showed up just once. This chain joins TRBV9 and TRBJ1-4; D is possibly TRBD1 (5 bases). V was cut by 0 bases and J by 7 bases, with 16 bases left in between. Germline V lookup: CDR1 SGDLS, CDR2 YYNGEE. The CDR3 runs to 16 residues. CDR3 loop: CASSVDGRGRSEKLFF. In DNA form, the CDR3 reads TGTGCCAGCAGCGTAGATGGGAGGGGCAGGAGTGAAAAACTGTTTTTT.

The chain joins TRBV7-9 to TRBJ2-4, with TRBD2 matching over 9 bases. From germline, CDR1 is SEHNR and CDR2 FQNEAQ (reference sequence). The ends lost 4 bases at V and 0 bases at J; junction bases unmatched: 7. The CDR3 totals 17 residues. CDR3 loop: CASSSLAGEIAKNIQYF. In DNA, the CDR3 is TGTGCCAGCAGCTCCTTAGCGGGAGAGATAGCCAAAAACATTCAGTACTTC.

The chain joins TRBV7-2 to TRBJ2-3; D possibly corresponds to TRBD2 (5 bases). The V end lost 3 bases, the J end lost 1 base, and 11 bases lay between the germline ends. Germline loops: CDR1 SGHTA, CDR2 FQGNSA. CDR3 size: 15 residues. The CDR3 nucleotides read TGTGCCAGCAGCTTCCGGGGTCTAGGCACAGATACGCAGTATTTT. This translates into CASSFRGLGTDTQYF.

The chain joins TRBV7-2 to TRBJ1-6; 7 positions agree with TRBD1. This CDR3 is 17 amino acids long. The V gene's germline CDR1 is SGHTA and CDR2 FQGNSA. V was clipped by 4 bases and J by 6 bases; unmatched bases: 12. The CDR3 protein is CASSSGPHRGGNSPLHF. CDR3 DNA: TGTGCCAGCAGCTCGGGTCCCCACAGGGGAGGTAATTCACCCCTCCACTTT.

The chain has TRBV25-1 and TRBJ1-2, with D tentatively TRBD1 (5 bases). The CDR3 totals 14 residues. The V gene lost 0 bases and the J gene lost 6 bases, with 11 bases spanning the gap. Looked up from germline, CDR1 is MGHDK and CDR2 is SYGVNS. The CDR3 nucleotides are TGTGCCAGCAGTGAATACCAGGGTTTCGATGGCTACACCTTC. It codes for CASSEYQGFDGYTF.

This clone was counted a few times. The J gene is TRBJ1-1, the V gene TRBV15; TRBD1 agrees at 9 bases. CDR1 and CDR2 from the germline V gene are LNHNV and YYDKDF (reference sequence). The CDR3 contains 17 residues. Trimming took 9 bases from V and 2 from J; bases not matched to a gene: 16. The CDR3 nucleotides read TGTGCCACAGCAAGAGGCTTGACAGGGGGAAGAAACACTGAAGCTTTCTTT. It yields the protein CATARGLTGGRNTEAFF.

The chain employs TRBV10-3 and TRBJ1-1; 8 bases agree with TRBD1. Germline V gene lookup returns CDR1 ENHRY and CDR2 SYGVKD. The CDR3 covers 13 residues. After removal of 6 bases from V and 5 bases from J, the junction contained 5 bases not matched to a gene. The CDR3 nucleotides read TGTGCCATCAGAACAGGGGGTGGAACTGAAGCTTTCTTT. It specifies CAIRTGGGTEAFF.

This clone has only a few counts. The chain recombines TRBV7-6 with TRBJ2-5; D may be TRBD2 (5 bases). With 5 bases removed from V and 9 bases from J, the gap between germline ends came to 25 bases. CDR1 is SGHVS and CDR2 is FNYEAQ in the germline V gene. This CDR3 is 16 amino acids long. The CDR3 DNA is TGTGCCAGCAGCCCATCGGCCCCGGGGTTAGGAATGGCCCAGTACTTC. This codes for CASSPSAPGLGMAQYF.

V and J are TRBV18 and TRBJ1-4; TRBD1 matches at 9 bases. Trimming cost V 3 bases and J 8 bases; bases outside gene matches: 13. The germline V gene encodes CDR1 KGHSH and CDR2 LQKENI. This CDR3 is built from 17 residues. CDR3 in amino acids: CASSPQTIQGAGEKLFF. The DNA for the CDR3 is TGTGCCAGCTCACCGCAAACAATACAGGGGGCTGGAGAAAAACTGTTTTTT.

This chain links TRBV19 with TRBJ2-1; 9 positions match TRBD2. The germline gives CDR1 LNHDA, CDR2 SQIVND (reference sequence). The J segment lost 6 bases and the V segment lost 2 bases, leaving 8 bases of the junction unmatched. The CDR3 has 16 residues. The CDR3 loop reads CASSILAGLKVNEQFF. Written as DNA, the CDR3 is TGTGCCAGTAGTATACTAGCGGGACTTAAGGTCAATGAGCAGTTCTTC.